These 18 T cell receptor beta chains were sequenced from one sample in a study of T cell repertoires in ileal Crohn's disease. Before sorting, lamina propria lymphocytes were separated from surgical specimens by density gradient. The assay was immunoSEQ multiplex PCR, and TCRdb's table has in-frame clones only and misses some. The profile shows around 5,000 clones, over 75% of them singletons. The specimen was CD4+ T cells from ileum. These receptors were taken from an adult with Crohn's disease. Some clones in this sample may be carry-over from other donors' samples.

The CDR3 sequence: CASSLALAGAYNEQFF. DNA for the CDR3: TGTGCCAGCAGCTTAGCCCTAGCGGGGGCCTACAATGAGCAGTTCTTC. This chain connects TRBV7-7 to TRBJ2-1; 10 bases fit TRBD2. The CDR3 consists of 16 residues. The junction had 1 base not matched to a gene; V was cut back by 0 bases and J by 2 bases. CDR1 is SSHAT, CDR2 FNYEAQ, per germline (reference sequence).

V and J are TRBV4-2 and TRBJ2-7; TRBD2 is a possible D gene (5 bases). This CDR3 spans 16 amino acids. Trimming shortened V by 4 bases and J by 4 bases, and 20 bases separated the two germline ends. In germline, CDR1 is LGHNA, CDR2 YNFKEQ. CDR3 loop: CASSPEARGFSYEQYF. DNA of the CDR3: TGTGCCAGCAGCCCTGAAGCGAGAGGGTTTAGTTACGAGCAGTACTTC.

In this sample, this clone turned up once. The chain recombines TRBV7-9 with TRBJ1-4, with TRBD1 identical over 9 bases. CDR3 length equals 15 residues. V was pared by 4 bases and J by 8 bases, with 8 bases of the junction left unmatched. Germline V gene sequence: CDR1 SEHNR, CDR2 FQNEAQ (reference sequence). The CDR3 protein is CASSWGQGVSEKLFF. The DNA for the CDR3 is TGTGCCAGCAGCTGGGGACAGGGAGTGAGCGAAAAACTGTTTTTT.

This chain links TRBV19 with TRBJ1-1, with D hard to call. Germline V CDR1 and CDR2: LNHDA, SQIVND (reference sequence). This CDR3 has 15 amino acids. V shed 0 bases and J shed 2 bases, with 10 bases lying between them. The CDR3 reads CASSIDHSGNTEAFF. CDR3 nucleotide sequence: TGTGCCAGTAGTATAGATCATTCGGGTAACACTGAAGCTTTCTTT. The variable domain in full, completed from reference TRBV19 and TRBJ1-1, reads DGGITQSPKYLFRKEGQNVTLSCEQNLNHDAMYWYRQDPGQGLRLIYYSQIVNDFQKGDIAEGYSVSREKKESFPLTVTSAQKNPTAFYLCASSIDHSGNTEAFFGQGTRLTVV.

The V gene is TRBV7-2, the J gene TRBJ1-2, with D tentatively TRBD1 (5 bases). Germline V lookup: CDR1 SGHTA, CDR2 FQGNSA. V dropped 5 bases and J dropped 8 bases, with 21 bases sitting between them. The CDR3 has 15 residues. The CDR3, as DNA: TGTGCCAGCAGCCCGAGTACCGGGACTGGGGCCGGCTACACCTTC. It translates to CASSPSTGTGAGYTF.

This clone was recorded once. The chain joins TRBV6-1 to TRBJ1-2, with a possible D match to TRBD1 (5 bases). Germline assignment: CDR1 MNHNS and CDR2 SASEGT. The CDR3 is 14 amino acids. V was clipped by 2 bases and J by 2 bases, with 9 bases between them. The CDR3 here is CASSESAGNYGYTF. DNA for the CDR3: TGTGCCAGCAGTGAATCAGCAGGGAACTATGGCTACACCTTC.

DNA of the CDR3: TGTGCCAGCAGTGTCAGGCAGGCCTACGAGCAGTACTTC. Protein product: CASSVRQAYEQYF. The chain is built from TRBV6-1 and TRBJ2-7; unclear D gene. The germline V and J ends were trimmed by 4 bases and 2 bases, with 9 bases remaining between them. The CDR3 is 13 residues long. Germline values: CDR1 MNHNS, CDR2 SASEGT.

The chain links TRBV4-3 to TRBJ1-4; TRBD1 might be the D (5 bases). The CDR3 consists of 18 residues. In germline, CDR1 is LGHNA, CDR2 YSLEER. V lost 4 bases to trimming and J lost 3 bases, with 21 bases between them. CDR3 DNA sequence: TGCGCCAGCAGCCGCAGGGACGGGGGGGGTAGGTCTAATGAAAAACTGTTTTTT. Encoded protein: CASSRRDGGGRSNEKLFF.

This clone was detected only a few times. The genes are TRBV28 and TRBJ1-2; D is undetermined. The CDR3 is made up of 13 amino acids. Between the trimmed V and J ends, which lost 6 bases and 5 bases, there was a span of 13 bases. Germline CDR1 and CDR2: MDHEN and SYDVKM. The CDR3 DNA follows: TGTGCCAGCAGCCCCCCAGGAGGATATGGCTACACCTTC. It translates to CASSPPGGYGYTF.

The chain joins TRBV5-1 to TRBJ2-3, with no clear D. Per the germline V gene, CDR1 is SGHRS and CDR2 is YFSETQ. Trimming took 4 bases from V and 5 from J, leaving 14 bases between them. The length of the CDR3 is 14 residues. CDR3 protein: CASSPSYRGDTQYF. CDR3 DNA sequence: TGCGCCAGCAGCCCCTCGTACCGAGGAGATACGCAGTATTTT.

The rearrangement links TRBV27 to TRBJ2-1, with 9 bases identical to TRBD2. Per the germline V gene, CDR1 is MNHEY and CDR2 is SMNVEV (reference sequence). V lost 2 bases and J lost 5; bases outside the gene matches: 10. The CDR3 is made up of 17 amino acids. The CDR3 protein is CASSLNTWLAGNNEQFF. CDR3 nucleotides: TGTGCCAGCAGTTTAAACACCTGGCTAGCGGGGAACAATGAGCAGTTCTTC.

The chain links TRBV18 to TRBJ2-7; D unresolved. V was pared by 3 bases and J by 3 bases, with 12 bases between. CDR3 length: 14 residues. The germline V gene has CDR1 KGHSH and CDR2 LQKENI. The CDR3 DNA is TGTGCCAGCTCACCGAGCAGCGATCACTACGAGCAGTACTTC. Protein: CASSPSSDHYEQYF.

This chain connects TRBV7-2 to TRBJ1-2; 7 bases agree with TRBD1. The trim removed 1 base at V and 1 base at J, leaving 9 bases unmatched. The CDR3 has 17 amino acids. Germline V lookup: CDR1 SGHTA, CDR2 FQGNSA. CDR3 loop: CASSLEGQTRLNYGYTF. The DNA of the CDR3 is TGTGCCAGCAGCTTAGAGGGACAGACCCGACTTAACTATGGCTACACCTTC.

V is TRBV5-1 and J is TRBJ2-2, with 8 nucleotides matching TRBD2. V was pared by 0 bases and J by 9 bases, with 10 bases of the junction left unmatched. CDR3 length: 16 amino acids. Per germline, CDR1 SGHRS and CDR2 YFSETQ. The CDR3 protein is CASSLDPGLGARELFF. The CDR3, as DNA: TGCGCCAGCAGCTTGGATCCGGGACTAGGGGCGCGGGAGCTGTTTTTT.

The chain recombines TRBV11-1 with TRBJ2-1; weak D call: TRBD1 (6 bases). Trimming removed 1 base from V and 6 bases from J, with 16 bases in between. The CDR3 extends over 16 amino acids. Germline CDR1 is SGHAT and CDR2 is FQDESV (reference sequence). In nucleotides, the CDR3 is TGTGCCAGCAGCTTAGAGGGGGTCGGGGTCCGCAATGAGCAGTTCTTC. It encodes CASSLEGVGVRNEQFF.

This clone showed up just once. The DNA of the CDR3 is TGTGCCAGCAGGGAACAGGGGTCGAACACTGAAGCTTTCTTT. It encodes CASREQGSNTEAFF. The chain recombines TRBV6-5 with TRBJ1-1; TRBD1 agrees at 7 bases. In germline, CDR1 is MNHEY, CDR2 SVGAGI. The CDR3 has 14 amino acids. The trim removed 6 bases at V and 1 base at J, leaving 5 bases unmatched.

In its sample, this clone was seen once. The chain links TRBV10-3 to TRBJ1-2; D may be TRBD1 (5 bases). CDR1 ENHRY and CDR2 SYGVKD come from the germline V gene. V shed 10 bases and J shed 3 bases, with 15 bases lying between them. This CDR3 is 13 amino acids long. CDR3 bases: TGTGCCACCGGGGGAGTGGGGGACTATGGCTACACCTTC. Translation: CATGGVGDYGYTF.

The genes are TRBV29-1 and TRBJ1-5; 10 bases are a match to TRBD1. J gave up 4 bases and V 7 bases, and 7 bases lay outside the gene matches. The CDR3 runs 14 residues. Germline CDR1 reads SQVTM; CDR2 reads ANQGSEA. CDR3 nucleotides: TGCAGCGCCAGGACAGGGGGGGTTAATCAGCCCCAGCATTTT. Its protein is CSARTGGVNQPQHF.